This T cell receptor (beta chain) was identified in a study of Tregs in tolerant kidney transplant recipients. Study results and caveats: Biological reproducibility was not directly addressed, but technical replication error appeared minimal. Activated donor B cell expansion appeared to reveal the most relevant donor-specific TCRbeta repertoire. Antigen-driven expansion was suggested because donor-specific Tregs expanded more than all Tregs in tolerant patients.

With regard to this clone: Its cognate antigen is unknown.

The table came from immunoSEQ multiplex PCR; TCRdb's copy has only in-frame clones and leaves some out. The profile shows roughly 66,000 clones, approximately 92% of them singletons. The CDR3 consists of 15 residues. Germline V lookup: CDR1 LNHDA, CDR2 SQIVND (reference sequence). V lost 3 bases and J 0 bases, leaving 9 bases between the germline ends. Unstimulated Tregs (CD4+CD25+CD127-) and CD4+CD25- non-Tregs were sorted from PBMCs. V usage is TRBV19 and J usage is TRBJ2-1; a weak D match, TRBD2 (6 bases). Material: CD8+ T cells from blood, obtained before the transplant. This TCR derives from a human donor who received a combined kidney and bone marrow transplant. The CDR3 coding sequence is TGTGCCAGTAGTATTGCGGGGCCCTCCTACAATGAGCAGTTCTTC. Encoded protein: CASSIAGPSYNEQFF.